The rows below give T cell receptor beta chains drawn from one sample of a study of blood T cell repertoires in COVID-19. Sequencing was performed with immunoSEQ multiplex PCR; in TCRdb, only in-frame clones are kept and a portion is missing. Counted here are tens of thousands of clones, roughly three quarters occurring once; the ten biggest clones make up 25% to 40%. The sample taken for sequencing was peripheral blood. Receptor source: a human donor in a cohort sampled during active COVID-19. The conserved cysteine and the conserved F or W are not part of the CDR3 here. The size of a clone is reported for some rows only, either as once, few or many, or as a class for expanded clones.

j_call: TRBJ2-4
v_call: TRBV21-1
clone_size: NA
cdr3_aa: ASSKHLPGEDLAKNIQY

j_call: TRBJ2-7
v_call: TRBV4-1
clone_size: NA
cdr3_aa: ASSLHHSEGAYEQY

j_call: TRBJ2-1
v_call: TRBV11-2
clone_size: NA
cdr3_aa: ASSLSLAGWGNEQF

j_call: TRBJ1-2
v_call: TRBV5-1
clone_size: few
cdr3_aa: ASSLDRTGANYGYT

j_call: TRBJ2-2
v_call: TRBV9
clone_size: NA
cdr3_aa: ASSVVSGSTGELF

j_call: TRBJ2-2
v_call: TRBV6-5
clone_size: many
cdr3_aa: ASSQQGPPGELF

j_call: TRBJ2-3
v_call: TRBV9
clone_size: NA
cdr3_aa: ASSRPGGTDTQY

j_call: TRBJ1-4
v_call: TRBV5-1
clone_size: NA
cdr3_aa: ASSLDGFGGTNEKLF

j_call: TRBJ1-2
v_call: TRBV7-9
clone_size: NA
cdr3_aa: ASSLAGANYGYT

j_call: TRBJ2-7
v_call: TRBV12-5
clone_size: NA
cdr3_aa: ASGLVGQYEQY

j_call: TRBJ2-7
v_call: TRBV23-1
clone_size: NA
cdr3_aa: ASSQLKTYRYSYEQY

j_call: TRBJ2-4
v_call: TRBV7-9
clone_size: NA
cdr3_aa: ASSPRGVLAKNIQY

j_call: TRBJ2-3
v_call: TRBV10-3
clone_size: NA
cdr3_aa: ATSTSGATDTQY

j_call: TRBJ2-1
v_call: TRBV3-1/TRBV3-2
clone_size: NA
cdr3_aa: ASSPSGAGSYNEQF

j_call: TRBJ2-7
v_call: TRBV13
clone_size: NA
cdr3_aa: ASSGPGEPQRSYEQY

j_call: TRBJ2-3
v_call: TRBV29-1
clone_size: few
cdr3_aa: SVRVTSDPTDTQY

j_call: TRBJ1-2
v_call: TRBV16
clone_size: once
cdr3_aa: ASSHGTPAGYT

j_call: TRBJ1-2
v_call: TRBV9
clone_size: NA
cdr3_aa: ASSAAGTETYGYT

j_call: TRBJ1-1
v_call: TRBV4-2
clone_size: NA
cdr3_aa: ASSQDEGFRAF

j_call: TRBJ1-6
v_call: TRBV6-1
clone_size: NA
cdr3_aa: ASSEGALPLLFLH

j_call: TRBJ2-7
v_call: TRBV7-2
clone_size: NA
cdr3_aa: ASSLVVYEQY

j_call: TRBJ1-2
v_call: TRBV6-6
clone_size: NA
cdr3_aa: ASSRDSALANYGYT